This T cell receptor (beta chain) was obtained from a study of PD-1 blockade in classical Hodgkin lymphoma. Whole-study findings and limits: A reduction in baseline TCR diversity was reportedly seen in newly diagnosed patients relative to healthy donors. The drivers behind the repertoire differences, possibly disease activity or prior therapy, remain undefined.

Time point in this sample: newly diagnosed, previously untreated cHL patient sample. Isolation of CD4+ T cells from thawed PBMCs was performed by magnetic negative selection. Researchers used newly diagnosed, untreated classical Hodgkin lymphoma PBMCs for comparison. Concerning this clone itself: What it binds is not known.

The method was immunoSEQ multiplex PCR; TCRdb's version includes in-frame clones alone and lacks a portion of them. The table includes about 21,000 clones, around 83% detected once. The clonotype comes from a human donor with classical Hodgkin lymphoma. The specimen sequenced was CD4+ T cells from blood.

CDR3 DNA: TGTGCCAGTAGTACCAACCCGTTAGCGGGAGGGAACACCGGGGAGCTGTTTTTT. This encodes CASSTNPLAGGNTGELFF. The genes are TRBV19 and TRBJ2-2; 10 nucleotides agree with TRBD2. The CDR3 runs 18 residues. V gave up 4 bases and J gave up 1 base; unmatched junction bases: 9. CDR1 is LNHDA and CDR2 is SQIVND in the germline V gene (reference sequence).